This passage covers 17 T cell receptor beta chains from one sample sequenced in a study of cytomegalovirus exposure and HLA in healthy donors. Primers included in the PCR were 60 Vbeta and 13 Jbeta primers. TCRdb's copy holds only in-frame clones and misses some; the assay was immunoSEQ multiplex PCR. The sample includes approximately 110,000 clones, roughly 80% of them seen just once. Specimen: PBMCs. The receptors originated from a woman aged 45-65 years in good health and CMV-seropositive.

The genes are TRBV5-4 and TRBJ2-1; 9 bases are shared with TRBD1. Germline V gene sequence: CDR1 SGHNT, CDR2 YYREEE (reference sequence). Losses at the gene ends were 3 bases for V and 10 bases for J; bases not matched to a gene: 14. The CDR3 is 16 residues long. As DNA, the CDR3 is TGTGCCAGCAGCTCATCCCGGACAGGGGCCCCTAAGGAGCAGTTCTTC. Protein product: CASSSSRTGAPKEQFF.

This clone has only a few counts. The J gene is TRBJ1-2, the V gene TRBV18, with 8 positions matching TRBD1. The germline V gene has CDR1 KGHSH and CDR2 LQKENI. The CDR3 extends over 14 amino acids. The V and J ends lost 3 bases and 2 bases, in that order; junction bases with no gene match: 2. The DNA for the CDR3 is TGTGCCAGCTCACCGGACAGGGCGAACTATGGCTACACCTTC. This gives the protein CASSPDRANYGYTF.

This rearrangement joins TRBV5-4 to TRBJ2-7; the D gene is possibly TRBD2 (6 bases). Germline CDR1 and CDR2: SGHNT and YYREEE (reference sequence). The CDR3 runs 17 residues. V was pared by 3 bases and J by 8 bases, with 27 bases between. The DNA for the CDR3 is TGTGCCAGCAGCTCCCGACCAGCGGGCGACCCTATTAACAAGCAGTACTTC. This translates into CASSSRPAGDPINKQYF.

The chain employs TRBV7-8 and TRBJ1-1; D not resolved. Deletions cut 1 base from V and 0 bases from J, with 12 bases between. This CDR3 comprises 16 residues. Germline CDR1 SGHVS, CDR2 FQNEAQ. CDR3 sequence: CASSLVRQIMNTEAFF. The CDR3 DNA reads TGTGCCAGCAGCTTAGTCCGACAAATAATGAACACTGAAGCTTTCTTT.

This clone was seen a few times. The chain links TRBV18 to TRBJ2-3, with D hard to call. The CDR3 is 13 amino acids. Trimming took off 4 bases at V and 1 base at J, with 6 bases between the two ends. Germline V CDR1 and CDR2: KGHSH, LQKENI. The CDR3 bases are TGTGCCAGCTCACTCCTACGCACAGATACGCAGTATTTT. Encoded protein: CASSLLRTDTQYF.

V usage is TRBV2 and J usage is TRBJ2-7; TRBD2 is a possible D gene (6 bases). V lost 3 bases and J 1 base, leaving 10 bases between the germline ends. The CDR3 is made up of 14 amino acids. Germline CDR1 and CDR2: SNHLY and FYNNEI. CDR3 residues: CASSDRGGSYEQYF. The CDR3, as DNA: TGTGCCAGCAGTGATCGTGGAGGGTCCTACGAGCAGTACTTC.

A remark on this clone: Mismatch with germline at one junction end may stem from a read error. V gene TRBV7-9 combines with J gene TRBJ2-4; 8 bases match TRBD2. The CDR3 is made up of 16 amino acids. Germline V gene data show CDR1 as SEHNR and CDR2 as FQNEAQ (reference sequence). The CDR3 sequence: CASSSWRGEAKNSQYF. The CDR3 DNA reads as TGTGCCAGCAGCTCATGGCGGGGGGAGGCCAAAAACAGTCAGTACTTC. Using reference TRBV7-9 and TRBJ2-4 for the parts outside the CDR3, the full variable domain is DTGVSQNPRHKITKRGQNVTFRCDPISEHNRLYWYRQTLGQGPEFLTYFQNEAQLEKSRLLSDRFSAERPKGSFSTLEIQRTEQGDSAMYLCASSSWRGEAKNSQYFGAGTRLSVL.

This chain joins TRBV6-6 and TRBJ2-7; TRBD1 aligns across 8 bases. The CDR3 covers 14 residues. Per the germline V gene, CDR1 is MNHNY and CDR2 is SVGAGI (reference sequence). The ends lost 4 bases at V and 3 bases at J; junction bases unmatched: 5. CDR3 in amino acids: CASSWGQVIYEQYF. CDR3 in DNA: TGTGCCAGCAGTTGGGGACAGGTTATCTACGAGCAGTACTTC.

Remarks on this clone: One end of the junction varies from germline; a read error may be responsible. The chain's CDR3 is CASSPRRSNRPQHF. CDR3 DNA: TGTGCCAGCTCACCGAGAAGGAGCAATCGGCCCCAGCATTTT. The chain links TRBV18 to TRBJ1-5; no firm D call. The CDR3 sequence is 14 residues long. The germline CDR1 and CDR2 sequences are KGHSH and LQKENI.

The chain carries TRBV6-1 and TRBJ2-2, with TRBD1 matching 8 bases. Germline lookup yields CDR1 MNHNS and CDR2 SASEGT. The trim removed 6 bases at V and 6 bases at J, leaving 6 bases unmatched. The CDR3 spans 14 residues. The CDR3: CASRDRDSSGELFF. In nucleotides, the CDR3 is TGTGCCAGCAGGGACAGGGATAGTTCCGGGGAGCTGTTTTTT.

The chain uses TRBV4-2 and TRBJ1-3, with D perhaps TRBD1 (5 bases). With 7 bases removed from V and 0 bases from J, the gap between germline ends came to 16 bases. This CDR3 region has 16 residues. Germline lookup yields CDR1 LGHNA and CDR2 YNFKEQ. CDR3 nucleotide sequence: TGTGCCAGCACCTCTGCCTGGGGCAGCTCTGGAAACACCATATATTTT. Encoded protein: CASTSAWGSSGNTIYF.

The J gene is TRBJ1-1, the V gene TRBV19, with D tentatively TRBD1 (5 bases). CDR3 length: 16 residues. The V end lost 0 bases, the J end lost 3 bases, and 14 bases lay between the germline ends. From germline, CDR1 is LNHDA and CDR2 SQIVND (reference sequence). The CDR3 nucleotides are TGTGCCAGTAGTATAGATCCCTCAGGGCTGTACACTGAAGCTTTCTTT. It yields the protein CASSIDPSGLYTEAFF.

This clone came up once. The chain combines TRBV6-1 with TRBJ2-2; D is possibly TRBD2 (6 bases). This CDR3 is 15 amino acids long. Germline CDR1 is MNHNS and CDR2 is SASEGT. V dropped 5 bases and J dropped 10 bases, with 20 bases sitting between them. The CDR3 protein is CASSTSWGRKEELFF. The CDR3 DNA reads as TGTGCCAGCAGTACCAGTTGGGGGAGGAAAGAGGAGCTGTTTTTT.

A word on this clone: Compared with germline, one end of the junction differs, possibly owing to a read error. The chain couples TRBV7-9 to TRBJ2-7; TRBD1 agrees at 10 bases. Germline V gene lookup returns CDR1 SEHNR and CDR2 FQNEAQ (reference sequence). The CDR3 spans 15 residues. The chain's CDR3 is CSSSLGTGASYEQYF. In nucleotides, the CDR3 is TGTTCCAGCAGCTTAGGGACAGGGGCTTCCTACGAGCAGTACTTC.

The chain links TRBV27 to TRBJ1-6; the D gene is possibly TRBD1 (5 bases). Germline V CDR1 and CDR2: MNHEY, SMNVEV (reference sequence). V was shortened by 5 bases and J by 3 bases, with 11 bases between the two germline ends. This CDR3 contains 15 residues. The CDR3: CASSPPGGYNSPLHF. In DNA, the CDR3 is TGTGCCAGCAGTCCCCCCGGGGGCTATAATTCACCCCTCCACTTT.

The chain links TRBV11-2 to TRBJ1-5; 9 nucleotides align to TRBD1. Germline V lookup: CDR1 SGHAT, CDR2 FQNNGV. CDR3 length equals 15 residues. The V segment lost 1 base and the J segment 5 bases; nucleotides outside the gene matches: 3. Here the CDR3 DNA reads TGTGCCAGCAGCTTAGGGACAGGGGAGCATCAGCCCCAGCATTTT. Its protein product is CASSLGTGEHQPQHF.

In its sample, this clone was seen a few times. This chain joins TRBV29-1 and TRBJ2-3; 13 bases agree with TRBD2. Germline V CDR1 and CDR2: SQVTM, ANQGSEA. This CDR3 is 18 amino acids long. The junction had 8 bases not matched to a gene; V was cut back by 0 bases and J by 2 bases. DNA for the CDR3: TGCAGCGTTGAAGATTTTAGGGGACTAGCGGGGCCCACAGATACGCAGTATTTT. The encoded protein is CSVEDFRGLAGPTDTQYF.